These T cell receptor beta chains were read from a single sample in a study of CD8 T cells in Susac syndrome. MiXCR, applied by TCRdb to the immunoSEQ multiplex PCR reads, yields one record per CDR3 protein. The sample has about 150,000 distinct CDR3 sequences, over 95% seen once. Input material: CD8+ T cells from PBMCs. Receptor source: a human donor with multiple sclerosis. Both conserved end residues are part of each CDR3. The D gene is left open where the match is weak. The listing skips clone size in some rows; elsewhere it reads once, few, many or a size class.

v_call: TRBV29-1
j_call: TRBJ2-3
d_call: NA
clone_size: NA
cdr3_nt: TGCAGCGTTGAAGATGGGGCAGATACGCAGTATTTT
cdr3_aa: CSVEDGADTQYF

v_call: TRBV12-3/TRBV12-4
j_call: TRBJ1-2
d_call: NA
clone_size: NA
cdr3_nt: TGTGCCAGCAGCGACAGTGACGACTACTATGGCTACACCTTC
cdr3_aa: CASSDSDDYYGYTF

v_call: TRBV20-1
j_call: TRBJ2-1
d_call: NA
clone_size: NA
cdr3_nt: TGCAGTGTCATGGGGGGGCAGGGCAATGAGCAGTTCTTC
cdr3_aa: CSVMGGQGNEQFF

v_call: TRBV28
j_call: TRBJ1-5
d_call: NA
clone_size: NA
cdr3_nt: TGTGCCAGCAGTTTGTACCTCAAAGGACAGAATCAGCCCCAGCATTTT
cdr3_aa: CASSLYLKGQNQPQHF

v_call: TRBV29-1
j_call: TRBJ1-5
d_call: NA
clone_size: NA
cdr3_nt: TGCAGCGTTGAGGAGGAGGTGCAGCCCCAGCATTTT
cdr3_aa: CSVEEEVQPQHF

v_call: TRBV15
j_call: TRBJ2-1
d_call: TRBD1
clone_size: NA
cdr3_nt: TGTGCCACCAGCCGGGCAGGGGGCGACTACAATGAGCAGTTCTTC
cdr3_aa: CATSRAGGDYNEQFF

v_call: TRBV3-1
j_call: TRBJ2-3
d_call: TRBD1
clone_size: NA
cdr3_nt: TGTGCCAGCAGCCCCTTTCCTAGGGGGCGAAACACAGATACGCAGTATTTT
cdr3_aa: CASSPFPRGRNTDTQYF

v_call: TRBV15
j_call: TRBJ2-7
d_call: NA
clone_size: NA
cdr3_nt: TGTGCCACCAGCAGAGATTGGGCCACATACGAGCAGTACTTC
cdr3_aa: CATSRDWATYEQYF

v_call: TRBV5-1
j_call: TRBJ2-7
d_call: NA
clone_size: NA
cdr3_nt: TGCGCCAGCAGCTTGGCGTCAGAAGACTTCTCCTACGAGCAGTACTTC
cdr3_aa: CASSLASEDFSYEQYF

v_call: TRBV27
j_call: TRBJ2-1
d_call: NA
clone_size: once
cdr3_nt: TGTGCCAGCAGTTTAGAGGTGAGCTCCTACAATGAGCAGTTCTTC
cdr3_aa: CASSLEVSSYNEQFF

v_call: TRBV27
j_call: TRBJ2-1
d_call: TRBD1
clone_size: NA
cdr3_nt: TGTGCCAGCAGTTTATTAGGGACAGGGGGCACTGAGCAGTTCTTC
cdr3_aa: CASSLLGTGGTEQFF

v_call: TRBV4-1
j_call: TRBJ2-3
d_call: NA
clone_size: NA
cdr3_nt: TGCGCCAGCAGCCCGGGGACACGTAGCACAGATACGCAGTATTTT
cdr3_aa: CASSPGTRSTDTQYF

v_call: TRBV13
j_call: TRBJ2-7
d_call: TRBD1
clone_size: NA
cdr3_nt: TGTGCCAGCAGCTTAGGGACAGGGCCGCGGGAGCAGTACTTC
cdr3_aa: CASSLGTGPREQYF

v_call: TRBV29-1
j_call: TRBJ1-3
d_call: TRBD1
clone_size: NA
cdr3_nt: TGCAGCGTTGTGTCGACAGGGGGAAACACCATATATTTT
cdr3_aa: CSVVSTGGNTIYF

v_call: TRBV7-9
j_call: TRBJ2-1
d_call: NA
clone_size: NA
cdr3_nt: TGTGCCAGCACCCGGGACCTAAGGGGGGAGCAGTTCTTC
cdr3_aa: CASTRDLRGEQFF

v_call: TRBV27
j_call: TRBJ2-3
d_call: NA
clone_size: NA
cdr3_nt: TGTGCCAGCTTAGGGGCAGATACGCAGTATTTT
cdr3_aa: CASLGADTQYF

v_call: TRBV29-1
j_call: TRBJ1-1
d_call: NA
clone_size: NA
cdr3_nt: TGCAGCGTTTGGGGAGTTAACACTGAAGCTTTCTTT
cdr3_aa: CSVWGVNTEAFF

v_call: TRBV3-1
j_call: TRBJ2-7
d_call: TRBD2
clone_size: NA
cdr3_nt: TGTGCCAGCAGCCCCCGGACTAGCGGTACCTACGAGCAGTACTTC
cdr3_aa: CASSPRTSGTYEQYF

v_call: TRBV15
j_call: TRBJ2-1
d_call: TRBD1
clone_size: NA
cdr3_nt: TGTGCCACCAGCAGAGATCTCGGACAGGGGGCGGACGTGCAGTTCTTC
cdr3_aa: CATSRDLGQGADVQFF

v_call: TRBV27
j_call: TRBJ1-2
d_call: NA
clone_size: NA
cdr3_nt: TGTGCCAGCAGTTTAGGGCACGAAACCTACTATGGCTACACCTTC
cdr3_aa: CASSLGHETYYGYTF

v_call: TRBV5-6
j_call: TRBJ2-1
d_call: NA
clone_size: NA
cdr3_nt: TGTGCCAGCAGCTTGGTAGTTAACTATGAGCAGTTCTTC
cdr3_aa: CASSLVVNYEQFF

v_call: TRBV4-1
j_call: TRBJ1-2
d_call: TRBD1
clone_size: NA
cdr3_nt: TGCGCCAGCAGCAGAGACAGGGGGAACTATGGCTACACCTTC
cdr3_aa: CASSRDRGNYGYTF

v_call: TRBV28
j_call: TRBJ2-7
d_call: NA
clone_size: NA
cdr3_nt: TGTGCCAGCACCCGGAGGGGGTCTGGGGAGCAGTACTTC
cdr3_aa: CASTRRGSGEQYF

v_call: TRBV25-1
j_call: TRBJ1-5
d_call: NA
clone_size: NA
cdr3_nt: TGTGCCAGCAGTGGTGGGTGGGAGCCCCAGCATTTT
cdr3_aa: CASSGGWEPQHF

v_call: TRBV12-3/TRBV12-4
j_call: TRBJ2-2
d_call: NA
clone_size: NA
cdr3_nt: TGTGCCAGCAGCCACCCCCGGCAGAGTAGGGCCGGGGAGCTGTTTTTT
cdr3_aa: CASSHPRQSRAGELFF

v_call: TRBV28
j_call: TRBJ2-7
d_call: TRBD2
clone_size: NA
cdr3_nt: TGTGCCAGCAGTCCCACGACTAGCGGGTACGAGCAGTACTTC
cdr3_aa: CASSPTTSGYEQYF

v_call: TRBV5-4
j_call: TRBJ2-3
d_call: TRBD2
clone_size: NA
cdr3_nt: TGTGCCAGCAGCTTGTTGCTAGCGGGGACAGATACGCAGTATTTT
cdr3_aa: CASSLLLAGTDTQYF

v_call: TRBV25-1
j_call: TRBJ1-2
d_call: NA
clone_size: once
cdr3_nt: TGTGCCAGCAGTGAATATACCCTGCGGGGCGCCGACTATGGCTACACCTTC
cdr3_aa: CASSEYTLRGADYGYTF

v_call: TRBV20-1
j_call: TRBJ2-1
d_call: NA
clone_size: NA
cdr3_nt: TGCAGTGCTACTAGCCGGGCGAGTACCTACAATGAGCAGTTCTTC
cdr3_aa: CSATSRASTYNEQFF

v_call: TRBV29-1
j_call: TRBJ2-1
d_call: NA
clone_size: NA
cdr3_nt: TGCAGCGTTGAAGGCGAAAAGGGGATGGGGCAGCTCGATAATCCCTACAATGAGCAGTTCTTC
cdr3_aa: CSVEGEKGMGQLDNPYNEQFF

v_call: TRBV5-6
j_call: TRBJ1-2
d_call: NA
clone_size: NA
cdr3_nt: TGTGCCAGCAGCTTGGAGAGGACGCTCCGCTATGGCTACACCTTC
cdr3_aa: CASSLERTLRYGYTF

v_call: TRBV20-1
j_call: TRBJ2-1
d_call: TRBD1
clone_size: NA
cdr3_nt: TGCAGTGCTAGAGGGGCCGGGACAGGGGGATACAATGAGCAGTTCTTC
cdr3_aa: CSARGAGTGGYNEQFF

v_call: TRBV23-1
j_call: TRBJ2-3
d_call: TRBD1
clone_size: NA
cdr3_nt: TGCGCCAGCAGTCAATCTCGGCAGGGGGTCACAGATACGCAGTATTTT
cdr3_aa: CASSQSRQGVTDTQYF

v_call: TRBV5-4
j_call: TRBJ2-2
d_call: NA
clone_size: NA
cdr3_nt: TGTGCCAGCAGCTCCACTTCACAGCCCACCGGGGAGCTGTTTTTT
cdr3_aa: CASSSTSQPTGELFF

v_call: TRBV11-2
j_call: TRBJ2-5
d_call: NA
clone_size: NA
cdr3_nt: TGTGCCAGCAGCTTAACGGACTATCAAGAGACCCAGTACTTC
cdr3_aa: CASSLTDYQETQYF

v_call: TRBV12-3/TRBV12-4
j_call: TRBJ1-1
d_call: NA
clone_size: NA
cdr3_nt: TGTGCCAGCAGTTCGACGGACAAGAACACTGAAGCTTTCTTT
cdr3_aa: CASSSTDKNTEAFF

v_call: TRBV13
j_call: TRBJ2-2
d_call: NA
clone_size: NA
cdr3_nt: TGTGCCAGCAGGGTGTACACCGGGGAGCTGTTTTTT
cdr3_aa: CASRVYTGELFF

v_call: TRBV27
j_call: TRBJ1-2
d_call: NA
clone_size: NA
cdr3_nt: TGTGCCAGCAGTTTAAGCGGGGCCCCGGGGCGAAACTATGGCTACACCTTC
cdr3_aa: CASSLSGAPGRNYGYTF

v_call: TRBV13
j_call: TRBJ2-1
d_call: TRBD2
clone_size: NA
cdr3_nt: TGTGCCAGCAGCCCGCGCGGGAGAAGCTCCTACAATGAGCAGTTCTTC
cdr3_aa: CASSPRGRSSYNEQFF

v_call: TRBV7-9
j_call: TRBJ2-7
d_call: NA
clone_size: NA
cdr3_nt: TGTGCCAGCAGCTTAGGGTCGTGGGAGCAGTACTTC
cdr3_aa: CASSLGSWEQYF

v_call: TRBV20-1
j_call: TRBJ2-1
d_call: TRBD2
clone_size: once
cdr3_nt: TGCAGTGCCACGCTCCCCCCCACTCGCGGGGGGGGCGATGAGCAGTTCTTC
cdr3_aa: CSATLPPTRGGGDEQFF

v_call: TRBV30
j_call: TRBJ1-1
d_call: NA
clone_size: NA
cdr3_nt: TGTGCCTGGACGGCGCTGGGCGCAAACACTGAAGCTTTCTTT
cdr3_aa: CAWTALGANTEAFF

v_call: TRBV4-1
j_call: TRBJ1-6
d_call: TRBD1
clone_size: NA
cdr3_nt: TGCGCCAGCTCCCTGGACAGGGAGAAGGGACCCCTCCACTTT
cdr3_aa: CASSLDREKGPLHF

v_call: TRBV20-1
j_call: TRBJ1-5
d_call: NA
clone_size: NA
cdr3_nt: TGCAGTGCTCACGGAGGGCCTGGCAATCAGCCCCAGCATTTT
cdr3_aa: CSAHGGPGNQPQHF

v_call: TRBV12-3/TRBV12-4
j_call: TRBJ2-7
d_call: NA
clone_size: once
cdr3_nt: TGTGCCAGCAGTTTAGCCCAGCTCTACGAGCAGTACTTC
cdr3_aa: CASSLAQLYEQYF

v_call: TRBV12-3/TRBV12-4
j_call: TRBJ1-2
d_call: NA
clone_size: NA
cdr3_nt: TGTGCCAGCAGTTTATCGGCCTTGGATGGCTACACCTTC
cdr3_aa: CASSLSALDGYTF

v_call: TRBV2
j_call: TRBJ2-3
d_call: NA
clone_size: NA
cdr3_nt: TGTGCCAGCAGTGAAATAGGCAGTCCTTCCACAGATACGCAGTATTTT
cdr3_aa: CASSEIGSPSTDTQYF

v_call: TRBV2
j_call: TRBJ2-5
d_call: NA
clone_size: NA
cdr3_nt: TGTGCCAGCAGTGAACCCAACGAAGAGACCCAGTACTTC
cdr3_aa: CASSEPNEETQYF